This T cell receptor (gamma chain) was sequenced in a study of gamma delta lymphoproliferative disorders and STAT genes. The junction had 1 base not matched to a gene; V was cut back by 1 base and J by 5 bases. The CDR3 totals 13 residues. The V gene's germline CDR1 is EGSNGY and CDR2 YDSYNSKV. By proportion, this clone is medium-sized. TCRdb called clones from the multiplex PCR reads again using CATT. The sample records some 2,500 gamma-chain clones, approximately 18% being singletons. The receptor sequences were amplified from genomic DNA of peripheral blood mononuclear cells. The chain has TRGV2 and TRGJP2. As TCRdb names no J gene, one was assigned here on the basis of a DNA match to germline. Sequencing input: blood. The receptor comes from a human donor with gamma-delta T-cell large granular lymphocyte leukemia. The CDR3 spells CATWDGSDWIKTF. The CDR3 DNA is TGTGCCACCTGGGACGGCAGTGATTGGATCAAGACGTTT.